This section outlines one T cell receptor beta chain sequence together with its context. Its matching antigen is unknown. The data originate from a study of graft-versus-host responses after intestinal transplantation. General study points: Early HvG declines after transplant were associated with peak circulating GvH clone levels.

TCRdb's copy holds only in-frame clones and misses some; the assay was immunoSEQ multiplex PCR. The data hold over 100,000 clones, with just under 95% observed a single time. With 5 bases removed from V and 2 bases from J, the gap between germline ends came to 10 bases. Germline V gene data show CDR1 as LNHDA and CDR2 as SQIVND (reference sequence). This CDR3 is 14 amino acids long. The sample in question was unstimulated CD8+ T cells sorted from spleen or lymph node cells, obtained before transplant. This chain joins TRBV19 and TRBJ1-5; D not certain. The sequence came from a human donor who was the organ donor for an intestinal transplant. CDR3 nucleotides: TGTGCCAGTAGTCTCGGCGGAGGCAATCAGCCCCAGCATTTT. It codes for CASSLGGGNQPQHF.